This TCR beta chain was profiled in a study of cytomegalovirus exposure and HLA in healthy donors. Study findings and constraints: In vitro experiments confirmed that three CMV-associated chains were specific for CMV antigens.

Germline V CDR1 and CDR2: SGHKS, YYEKEE (reference sequence). The CDR3 runs to 11 residues. Trimming took 4 bases from V and 7 from J, leaving 9 bases between them. Primers included in the PCR were 60 Vbeta and 13 Jbeta primers. Original data processing: An analysis that came later counted some 85 million unique TCR beta chains, approximately 9.9 million shared. Sequenced by immunoSEQ multiplex PCR; TCRdb stores in-frame clones only, minus some. V and J calls and clone size come straight from that table; D and trimming were deduced from the DNA. The sample lists approximately 130,000 clones, more than 65% occurring once. This clone was recorded once. Its antigen is undetermined.

The sequenced sample consisted of PBMCs. This TCR was sampled from a man aged 18 to 35 in good health and CMV-seronegative. The chain links TRBV5-5 to TRBJ2-7; D unresolved. CDR3 amino acids: CASSTTPEQYF. The CDR3 nucleotides are TGTGCCAGCAGCACTACACCGGAGCAGTACTTC. Full variable domain (rest looked up from reference TRBV5-5 and TRBJ2-7): DAGVTQSPTHLIKTRGQQVTLRCSPISGHKSVSWYQQVLGQGPQFIFQYYEKEERGRGNFPDRFSARQFPNYSSELNVNALLLGDSALYLCASSTTPEQYFGPGTRLTVT.